These 26 T cell receptor beta chains came from one sample sequenced in a study of cytomegalovirus exposure and HLA in healthy donors. Produced via immunoSEQ multiplex PCR; TCRdb's table is partial and in-frame only. The sample lists about 82,000 clones; 93% were seen once. Sample: PBMCs. Receptors were obtained from a man between 18 and 29 years old in good health and CMV-seronegative.

The V gene is TRBV7-2, the J gene TRBJ1-5, with a tentative D call TRBD1 (5 bases). V lost 2 bases and J lost 4, with 12 bases in between. CDR3 length: 15 residues. The germline V gene has CDR1 SGHTA and CDR2 FQGNSA. CDR3 nucleotides: TGTGCCAGCAGCTTAAGCGGGGGAGGTAATCAGCCCCAGCATTTT. Its translation is CASSLSGGGNQPQHF.

The V and J genes are TRBV19 and TRBJ1-4; weak D call: TRBD1 (5 bases). The CDR3 consists of 15 residues. Trimming removed 5 bases from V and 4 bases from J, with 14 bases in between. Germline V gives CDR1 LNHDA, CDR2 SQIVND (reference sequence). This CDR3 reads CASSVSRGGNEKLFF. CDR3 nucleotide sequence: TGTGCCAGTAGTGTATCTAGGGGAGGTAATGAAAAACTGTTTTTT.

This chain uses TRBV30 with TRBJ2-1; a possible D gene is TRBD2 (7 bases). The germline CDR1 and CDR2 sequences are GTSNPN and SVGIG (reference sequence). V dropped 1 base and J dropped 3 bases, with 10 bases sitting between them. This CDR3 spans 14 amino acids. The CDR3 sequence: CAWSAGGLYNEQFF. CDR3 DNA sequence: TGTGCCTGGAGTGCCGGGGGGCTCTACAATGAGCAGTTCTTC.

The chain uses TRBV7-9 and TRBJ1-2, with TRBD1 as a possible D gene (5 bases). This CDR3 contains 13 residues. CDR1 and CDR2 (germline): SEHNR, FQNEAQ (reference sequence). The germline V and J ends were trimmed by 5 bases and 7 bases, with 14 bases remaining between them. The CDR3 nucleotides are TGTGCCAGCAGCCTACAGGAAACGGGTGGCTACACCTTC. This translates into CASSLQETGGYTF. The variable domain in full, with the rest retrieved from reference TRBV7-9 and TRBJ1-2, is DTGVSQNPRHKITKRGQNVTFRCDPISEHNRLYWYRQTLGQGPEFLTYFQNEAQLEKSRLLSDRFSAERPKGSFSTLEIQRTEQGDSAMYLCASSLQETGGYTFGSGTRLTVV.

The chain is built from TRBV7-6 and TRBJ1-1; 7 positions agree with TRBD1. The CDR3 loop spans 15 amino acids. V lost 3 bases and J lost 1; bases outside the gene matches: 5. Per the germline V gene, CDR1 is SGHVS and CDR2 is FNYEAQ. For the CDR3, the DNA is TGTGCCAGCAGCTTGACGACAGGGCCGAACACTGAAGCTTTCTTT. Protein sequence: CASSLTTGPNTEAFF.

This sequence joins TRBV11-2 and TRBJ2-5; D unresolved. Germline V CDR1 and CDR2: SGHAT, FQNNGV. Deletions cut 7 bases from V and 3 bases from J, with 18 bases between. The CDR3 covers 15 residues. The DNA for the CDR3 is TGTGCCAGCACCGCCCCTCGAAGGCAGGAAGAGACCCAGTACTTC. It specifies CASTAPRRQEETQYF.

The CDR3 DNA reads as TGTGCCAGCAGCGCCTCCCGACAGGGACGCGGGGACGAGCAGTACTTC. This translates into CASSASRQGRGDEQYF. The chain joins TRBV7-9 to TRBJ2-7; D is perhaps TRBD1 (7 bases). In germline, CDR1 is SEHNR, CDR2 FQNEAQ (reference sequence). This CDR3 is 16 amino acids long. The ends were cut back, 5 bases at V and 5 bases at J, with 22 bases in the middle.

The genes are TRBV25-1 and TRBJ2-7, with TRBD1 matching over 7 bases. Germline V CDR1 and CDR2: MGHDK, SYGVNS. The length of the CDR3 is 13 residues. The ends lost 6 bases at V and 3 bases at J; junction bases unmatched: 5. The CDR3 bases are TGTGCCAGCAGGACGGGACAGAACTACGAGCAGTACTTC. Its protein product is CASRTGQNYEQYF.

On this clone: At one end, the junction sequence differs from germline, possibly due to a read error. The chain joins TRBV30 to TRBJ2-1, with TRBD2 matching over 7 bases. CDR3 length equals 12 residues. The germline CDR1 and CDR2 sequences are GTSNPN and SVGIG (reference sequence). This CDR3 is CAWSVQGGGGIF. CDR3 sequence (DNA): TGTGCCTGGAGTGTACAAGGAGGCGGGGGAATCTTC.

J is TRBJ2-7 and V is TRBV18; D is possibly TRBD2 (5 bases). V gave up 3 bases and J gave up 3 bases, with 6 bases separating them. This CDR3 has 12 amino acids. Germline CDR1 and CDR2: KGHSH and LQKENI. This CDR3 is CASSPAGYEQYF. The CDR3 coding sequence is TGTGCCAGCTCACCGGCGGGCTACGAGCAGTACTTC.

V usage is TRBV4-2 and J usage is TRBJ1-4, with TRBD1 as a possible D gene (6 bases). Between the trimmed V and J ends, which lost 2 bases and 11 bases, there was a span of 21 bases. The V gene's germline CDR1 is LGHNA and CDR2 YNFKEQ. The CDR3 is 16 amino acids. DNA of the CDR3: TGTGCCAGCAGCCAACTCGTAATCAGGGGAATAAGGAAACTGTTTTTT. It is translated as CASSQLVIRGIRKLFF.

This sequence joins TRBV7-9 and TRBJ1-2, with no clear D. Germline CDR1 is SEHNR and CDR2 is FQNEAQ (reference sequence). Trimming removed 4 bases at V and 4 bases at J, with 16 bases between. The length of the CDR3 is 15 residues. As DNA, the CDR3 is TGTGCCAGCAGCTCGTCTGGTGGCGGCCTCTATGGCTACACCTTC. Translated: CASSSSGGGLYGYTF.

The chain links TRBV4-2 to TRBJ2-5, with D hard to call. The V end lost 4 bases, the J end lost 4 bases, and 13 bases lay between the germline ends. Per germline, CDR1 LGHNA and CDR2 YNFKEQ. The CDR3 covers 14 residues. The CDR3 nucleotides are TGTGCCAGCAGCCCCGGTCCCACGGGAGAGACCCAGTACTTC. It encodes CASSPGPTGETQYF.

The chain has TRBV5-1 and TRBJ2-2; 7 bases map to TRBD1. Germline V gene data show CDR1 as SGHRS and CDR2 as YFSETQ. Trimming cost V 0 bases and J 2 bases; bases outside gene matches: 1. This CDR3 region has 15 residues. The CDR3 sequence is CASSLGDRNTGELFF. CDR3 bases: TGCGCCAGCAGCTTGGGGGACAGAAACACCGGGGAGCTGTTTTTT. The variable domain in full, completed from reference TRBV5-1 and TRBJ2-2, reads KAGVTQTPRYLIKTRGQQVTLSCSPISGHRSVSWYQQTPGQGLQFLFEYFSETQRNKGNFPGRFSGRQFSNSRSEMNVSTLELGDSALYLCASSLGDRNTGELFFGEGSRLTVL.

V and J are TRBV5-1 and TRBJ1-1; 8 nucleotides line up with TRBD1. V was clipped by 0 bases and J by 1 base; unmatched bases: 5. This CDR3 comprises 16 residues. CDR1 is SGHRS, CDR2 YFSETQ, per germline. The DNA for the CDR3 is TGCGCCAGCAGCTTGGTCGCCGGACAGGGGAACACTGAAGCTTTCTTT. Its protein product is CASSLVAGQGNTEAFF.

This clone has just one count. This chain links TRBV20-1 with TRBJ1-1, with D uncertain. The CDR3 loop spans 11 amino acids. Per the germline V gene, CDR1 is DFQATT and CDR2 is SNEGSKA (reference sequence). Trimming cost V 7 bases and J 1 base, with 7 bases left between them. The CDR3 loop is CSVPSNTEAFF. The CDR3 coding sequence is TGCAGTGTCCCTTCGAACACTGAAGCTTTCTTT.

This clone appeared a single time. The chain combines TRBV6-5 with TRBJ1-5, with D maybe TRBD1 (5 bases). CDR1 is MNHEY and CDR2 is SVGAGI in the germline V gene. CDR3 length: 14 amino acids. The V end was cut by 4 bases, the J end by 4 bases, with 11 bases between. The CDR3 nucleotides are TGTGCCAGCAGTTTACGGGGGAAAAATCAGCCCCAGCATTTT. Its translation: CASSLRGKNQPQHF.

The chain employs TRBV4-1 and TRBJ1-1, with D hard to call. Trimming stripped 0 bases from V and 10 bases from J, with 9 bases between. CDR3 size: 12 residues. Germline CDR1 reads MGHRA; CDR2 reads YSYEKL. The CDR3 sequence is CASSQEEERAFF. The DNA for the CDR3 is TGCGCCAGCAGCCAAGAAGAAGAGCGAGCTTTCTTT.

The V gene is TRBV29-1, the J gene TRBJ2-1, with 7 bases aligning to TRBD1. CDR1 and CDR2 (germline): SQVTM, ANQGSEA. Trimming cost V 6 bases and J 5 bases; bases outside gene matches: 7. CDR3 size: 13 residues. CDR3: CSVHTGQNNEQFF. The DNA of the CDR3 is TGCAGCGTACACACGGGACAGAACAATGAGCAGTTCTTC.

This chain uses TRBV4-1 with TRBJ2-7; TRBD1 might be the D (6 bases). The CDR3 runs 15 residues. The germline V gene encodes CDR1 MGHRA and CDR2 YSYEKL. V was shortened by 2 bases and J by 4 bases, with 15 bases between the two germline ends. The CDR3 nucleotides read TGCGCCAGCAGCCAAATTTGGGACAAACAATACGAGCAGTACTTC. Amino acids: CASSQIWDKQYEQYF.

The chain carries TRBV6-5 and TRBJ1-2; D remains ambiguous. The V gene lost 6 bases and the J gene lost 3 bases, with 14 bases spanning the gap. This CDR3 comprises 14 residues. In germline, CDR1 is MNHEY, CDR2 SVGAGI. CDR3 DNA: TGTGCCAGCAGCCCCTGGCAGTTACACTATGGCTACACCTTC. Protein product: CASSPWQLHYGYTF.

CDR3 bases: TGTGCCAGCAGCCTGGCGCAGACACACACAGATACGCAGTATTTT. It yields the protein CASSLAQTHTDTQYF. J is TRBJ2-3 and V is TRBV7-9; unclear D gene. From germline, CDR1 is SEHNR and CDR2 FQNEAQ (reference sequence). V was shortened by 5 bases and J by 2 bases, with 14 bases between the two germline ends. This CDR3 contains 15 residues.

A single count supports this clone. The rearrangement joins TRBV4-2 to TRBJ1-2, with D possibly TRBD1 on 6 matching bases. In germline, CDR1 is LGHNA, CDR2 YNFKEQ. V was shortened by 0 bases and J by 1 base, with 15 bases between the two germline ends. The CDR3 is 17 residues long. DNA for the CDR3: TGTGCCAGCAGCCAAGAGAGGTGGGACACACATAACTATGGCTACACCTTC. Protein: CASSQERWDTHNYGYTF.

V is TRBV28 and J is TRBJ2-1, with 11 bases lining up with TRBD2. The CDR3 is 14 amino acids. Germline V gives CDR1 MDHEN, CDR2 SYDVKM. The V and J ends lost 10 bases and 5 bases, in that order; junction bases with no gene match: 7. The CDR3 DNA follows: TGTGCCACCCGAGGACTAGCGGGCGACAATGAGCAGTTCTTC. Encoded protein: CATRGLAGDNEQFF.

V gene TRBV14 combines with J gene TRBJ1-2; a weak D match, TRBD1 (5 bases). The CDR3 covers 18 residues. Germline CDR1 is SGHDN and CDR2 is FVKESK. Trimming stripped 0 bases from V and 4 bases from J, with 21 bases between. In DNA form, the CDR3 reads TGTGCCAGCAGCCAAGAGGCTCTAGTCTTGGGGCGAGGCTATGGCTACACCTTC. Amino acid sequence: CASSQEALVLGRGYGYTF.

V is TRBV30 and J is TRBJ2-1; maybe TRBD2 (5 bases). V lost 0 bases to trimming and J lost 9 bases, with 18 bases between them. The CDR3 contains 15 residues. Looked up from germline, CDR1 is GTSNPN and CDR2 is SVGIG (reference sequence). The CDR3 nucleotides read TGTGCCTGGAGTGTACTAGAGTTTGGATTCGGTGAGCAGTTCTTC. Translating it yields CAWSVLEFGFGEQFF.